This record covers a single T cell receptor (beta chain). No antigen is known for it. Germline loops: CDR1 MNHEY, CDR2 SVGAGI. J was trimmed by 4 bases and V by 4 bases; bases with no gene match: 4. This CDR3 spans 16 amino acids. The data were obtained in a study of beta chain features in type 1 diabetes. Study details: Patients shared similar age, gender and cell yields with healthy donors. Study-wide results and caveats: Within patients, naive, central memory and Treg TCRB repertoires seemed more similar than within healthy donors. More deletions and fewer insertions at VDJ junctions were seen in type 1 diabetes patients.

The study reverse transcribed the entire isolated RNA, so it sequenced expressed TCRB transcripts. Using immunoSEQ multiplex PCR, the repertoire was profiled, and TCRdb retains in-frame clones only, with some absent. This table holds about 320,000 clones, 12% to 15% found once. This sequence was found in a man aged 25-45 years in good health. Sequences were obtained from central memory CD4+ T cells from blood. This chain connects TRBV6-5 to TRBJ2-1; 13 bases are shared with TRBD2. The CDR3 nucleotides are TGTGCCAGCAGTTCCTCGACTAGCGGGAGGTACAATGAGCAGTTCTTC. Translating gives CASSSSTSGRYNEQFF.